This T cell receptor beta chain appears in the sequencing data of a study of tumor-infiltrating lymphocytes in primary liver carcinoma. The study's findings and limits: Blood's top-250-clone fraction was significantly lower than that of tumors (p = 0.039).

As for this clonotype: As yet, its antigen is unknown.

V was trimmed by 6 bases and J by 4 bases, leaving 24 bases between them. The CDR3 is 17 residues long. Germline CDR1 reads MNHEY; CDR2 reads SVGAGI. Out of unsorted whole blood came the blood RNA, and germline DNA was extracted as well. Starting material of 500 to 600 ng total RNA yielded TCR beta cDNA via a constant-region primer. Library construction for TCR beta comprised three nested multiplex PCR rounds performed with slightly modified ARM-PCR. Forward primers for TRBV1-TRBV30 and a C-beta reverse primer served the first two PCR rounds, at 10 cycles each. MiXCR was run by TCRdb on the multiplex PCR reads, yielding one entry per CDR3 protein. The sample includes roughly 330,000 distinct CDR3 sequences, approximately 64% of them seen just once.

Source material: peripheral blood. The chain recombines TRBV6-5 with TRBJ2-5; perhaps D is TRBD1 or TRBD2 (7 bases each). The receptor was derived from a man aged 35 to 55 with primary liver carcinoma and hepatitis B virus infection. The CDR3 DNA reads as TGTGCCAGCAGAATCAGGGGGAGGGACCAAGTCGGAGAGACCCAGTACTTC. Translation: CASRIRGRDQVGETQYF.